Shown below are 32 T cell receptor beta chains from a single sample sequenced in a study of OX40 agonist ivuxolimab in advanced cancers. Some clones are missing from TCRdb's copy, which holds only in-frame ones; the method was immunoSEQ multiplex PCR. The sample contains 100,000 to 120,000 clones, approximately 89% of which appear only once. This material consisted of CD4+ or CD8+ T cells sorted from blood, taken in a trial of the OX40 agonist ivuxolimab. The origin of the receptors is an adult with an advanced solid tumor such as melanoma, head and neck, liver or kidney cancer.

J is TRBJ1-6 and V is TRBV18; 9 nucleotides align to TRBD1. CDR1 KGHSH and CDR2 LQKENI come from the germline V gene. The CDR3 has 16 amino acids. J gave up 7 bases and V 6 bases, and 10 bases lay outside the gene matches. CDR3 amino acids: CASSPRTGDENSPLHF. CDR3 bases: TGTGCCAGCTCGCCGCGGACAGGGGATGAGAATTCACCCCTCCACTTT.

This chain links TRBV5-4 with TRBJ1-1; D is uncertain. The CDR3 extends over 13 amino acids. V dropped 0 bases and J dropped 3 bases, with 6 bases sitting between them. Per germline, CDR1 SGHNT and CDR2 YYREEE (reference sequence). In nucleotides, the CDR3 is TGTGCCAGCAGCTTGGTTGGAGACACTGAAGCTTTCTTT. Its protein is CASSLVGDTEAFF. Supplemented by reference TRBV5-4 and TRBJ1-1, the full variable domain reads ETGVTQSPTHLIKTRGQQVTLRCSSQSGHNTVSWYQQALGQGPQFIFQYYREEENGRGNFPPRFSGLQFPNYSSELNVNALELDDSALYLCASSLVGDTEAFFGQGTRLTVV.

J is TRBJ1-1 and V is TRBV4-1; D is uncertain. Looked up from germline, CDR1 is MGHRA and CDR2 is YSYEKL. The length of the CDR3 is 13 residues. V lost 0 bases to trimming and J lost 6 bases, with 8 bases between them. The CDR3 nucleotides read TGCGCCAGCAGCCAAGATCGCGATGCTGAAGCTTTCTTT. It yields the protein CASSQDRDAEAFF.

In nucleotides, the CDR3 is TGTGCCACCAGCAGAGATGGTGGTCACTATGGCTACACCTTC. Translated, it gives CATSRDGGHYGYTF. The genes are TRBV15 and TRBJ1-2; D unresolved. This CDR3 comprises 14 residues. The V end was cut by 0 bases, the J end by 3 bases, with 8 bases between. Germline V gene sequence: CDR1 LNHNV, CDR2 YYDKDF (reference sequence).

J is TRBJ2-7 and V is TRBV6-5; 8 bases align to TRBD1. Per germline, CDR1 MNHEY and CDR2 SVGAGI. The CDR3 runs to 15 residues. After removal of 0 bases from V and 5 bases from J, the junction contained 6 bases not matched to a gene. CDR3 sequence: CASSYSFGQGDEQYF. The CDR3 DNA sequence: TGTGCCAGCAGTTACTCCTTCGGACAGGGTGACGAGCAGTACTTC.

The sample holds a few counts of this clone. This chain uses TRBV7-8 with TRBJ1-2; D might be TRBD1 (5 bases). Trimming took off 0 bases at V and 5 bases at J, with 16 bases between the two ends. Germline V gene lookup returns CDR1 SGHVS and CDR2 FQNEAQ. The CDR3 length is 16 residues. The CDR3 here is CASSLAPPGGGYGYTF. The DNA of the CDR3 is TGTGCCAGCAGCTTAGCCCCTCCGGGGGGTGGGTATGGCTACACCTTC.

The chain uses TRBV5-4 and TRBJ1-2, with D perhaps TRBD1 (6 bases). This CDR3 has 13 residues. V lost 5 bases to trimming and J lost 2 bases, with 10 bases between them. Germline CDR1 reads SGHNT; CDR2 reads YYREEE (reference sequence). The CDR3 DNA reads TGTGCCAGCAGTCTGGACAGAAACTATGGCTACACCTTC. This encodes CASSLDRNYGYTF.

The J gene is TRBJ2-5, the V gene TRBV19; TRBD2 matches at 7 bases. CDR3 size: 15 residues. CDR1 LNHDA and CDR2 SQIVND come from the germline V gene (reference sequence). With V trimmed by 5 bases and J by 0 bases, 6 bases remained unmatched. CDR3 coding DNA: TGTGCCAGTAGTCTCAATAGCGGGTACCAAGAGACCCAGTACTTC. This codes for CASSLNSGYQETQYF. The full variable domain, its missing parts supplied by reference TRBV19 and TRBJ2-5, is DGGITQSPKYLFRKEGQNVTLSCEQNLNHDAMYWYRQDPGQGLRLIYYSQIVNDFQKGDIAEGYSVSREKKESFPLTVTSAQKNPTAFYLCASSLNSGYQETQYFGPGTRLLVL.

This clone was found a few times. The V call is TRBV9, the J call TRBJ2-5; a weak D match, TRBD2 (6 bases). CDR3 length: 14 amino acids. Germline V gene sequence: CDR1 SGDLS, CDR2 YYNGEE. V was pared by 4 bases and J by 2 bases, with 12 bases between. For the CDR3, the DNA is TGTGCCAGCAGCCCCCCCGGACTACAAGAGACCCAGTACTTC. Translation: CASSPPGLQETQYF.

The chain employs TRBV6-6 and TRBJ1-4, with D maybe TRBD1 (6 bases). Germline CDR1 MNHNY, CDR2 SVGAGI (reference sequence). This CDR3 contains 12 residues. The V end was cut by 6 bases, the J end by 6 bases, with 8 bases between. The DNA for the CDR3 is TGTGCCAGCAGGAACAGGGATGAAAAACTGTTTTTT. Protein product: CASRNRDEKLFF.

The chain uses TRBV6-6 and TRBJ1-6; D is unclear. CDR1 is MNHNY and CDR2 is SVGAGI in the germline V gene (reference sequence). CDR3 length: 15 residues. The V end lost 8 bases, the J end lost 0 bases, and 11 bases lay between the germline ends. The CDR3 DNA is TGTGCCAGCTCCCCGGCGTACTCCTATAATTCACCCCTCCACTTT. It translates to CASSPAYSYNSPLHF.

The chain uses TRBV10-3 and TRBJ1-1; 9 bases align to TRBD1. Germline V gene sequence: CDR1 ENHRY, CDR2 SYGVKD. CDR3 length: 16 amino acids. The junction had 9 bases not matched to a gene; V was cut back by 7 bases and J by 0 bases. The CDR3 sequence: CAIKHPGQGMNTEAFF. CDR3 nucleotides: TGTGCCATCAAACACCCGGGACAGGGCATGAACACTGAAGCTTTCTTT.

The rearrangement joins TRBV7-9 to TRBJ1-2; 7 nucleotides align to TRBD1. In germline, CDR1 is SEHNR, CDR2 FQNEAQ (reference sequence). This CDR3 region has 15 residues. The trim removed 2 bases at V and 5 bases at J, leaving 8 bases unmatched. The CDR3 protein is CASSLKGGPMYGYTF. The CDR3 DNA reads TGTGCCAGCAGCTTAAAAGGGGGCCCTATGTATGGCTACACCTTC.

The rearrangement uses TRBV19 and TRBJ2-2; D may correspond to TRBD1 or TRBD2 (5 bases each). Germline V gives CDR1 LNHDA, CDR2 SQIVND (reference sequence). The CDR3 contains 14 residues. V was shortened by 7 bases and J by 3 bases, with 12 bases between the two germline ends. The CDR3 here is CASKPGRDTGELFF. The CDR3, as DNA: TGTGCCAGTAAGCCAGGGCGGGACACCGGGGAGCTGTTTTTT.

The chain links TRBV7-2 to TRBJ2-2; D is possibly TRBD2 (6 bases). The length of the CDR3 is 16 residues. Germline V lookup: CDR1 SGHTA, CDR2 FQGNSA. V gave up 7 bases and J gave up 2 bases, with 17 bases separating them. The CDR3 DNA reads TGTGCCAGCATCAAAAATACGGGGGATAACACCGGGGAGCTGTTTTTT. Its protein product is CASIKNTGDNTGELFF.

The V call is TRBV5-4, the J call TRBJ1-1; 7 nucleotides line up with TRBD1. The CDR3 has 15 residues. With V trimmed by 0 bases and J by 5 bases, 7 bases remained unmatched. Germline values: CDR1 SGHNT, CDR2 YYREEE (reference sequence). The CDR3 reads CASSLVGGPKTEAFF. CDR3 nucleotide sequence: TGTGCCAGCAGCTTGGTAGGGGGCCCGAAAACTGAAGCTTTCTTT.

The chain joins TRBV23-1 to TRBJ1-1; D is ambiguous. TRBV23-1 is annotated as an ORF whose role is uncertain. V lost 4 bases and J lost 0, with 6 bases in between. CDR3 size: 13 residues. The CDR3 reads CASSPRMNTEAFF. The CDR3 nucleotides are TGCGCCAGCAGTCCGAGGATGAACACTGAAGCTTTCTTT.

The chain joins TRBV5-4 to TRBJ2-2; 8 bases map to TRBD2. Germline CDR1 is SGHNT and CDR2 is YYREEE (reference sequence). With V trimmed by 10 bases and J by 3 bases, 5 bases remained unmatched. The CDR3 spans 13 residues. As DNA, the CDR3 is TGTGCCGGACGACTAGCGTACACCGGGGAGCTGTTTTTT. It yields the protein CAGRLAYTGELFF.

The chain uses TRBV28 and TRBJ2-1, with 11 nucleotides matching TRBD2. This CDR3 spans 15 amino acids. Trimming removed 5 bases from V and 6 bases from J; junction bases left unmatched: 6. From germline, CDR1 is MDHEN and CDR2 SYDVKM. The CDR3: CASSPHGTSGNEQFF. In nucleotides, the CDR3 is TGTGCCAGCAGTCCCCACGGGACTAGCGGCAATGAGCAGTTCTTC.

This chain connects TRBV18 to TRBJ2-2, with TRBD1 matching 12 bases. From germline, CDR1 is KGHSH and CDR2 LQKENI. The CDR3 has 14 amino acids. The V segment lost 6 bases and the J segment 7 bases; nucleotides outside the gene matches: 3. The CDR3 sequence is CASSGQGAGGELFF. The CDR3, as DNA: TGTGCCAGCTCGGGACAGGGGGCCGGCGGGGAGCTGTTTTTT.

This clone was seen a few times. The CDR3 loop is CASGRGYEQYF. The CDR3 DNA follows: TGTGCCAGCGGAAGGGGCTACGAGCAGTACTTC. The genes are TRBV6-5 and TRBJ2-7; tentative D call: TRBD1 (5 bases). With 8 bases removed from V and 3 bases from J, the gap between germline ends came to 8 bases. This CDR3 is built from 11 residues. Germline values: CDR1 MNHEY, CDR2 SVGAGI.

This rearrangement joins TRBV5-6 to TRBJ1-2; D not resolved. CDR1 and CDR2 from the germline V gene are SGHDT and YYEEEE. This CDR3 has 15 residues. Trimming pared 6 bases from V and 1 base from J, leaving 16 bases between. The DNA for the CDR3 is TGTGCCAGCACCATGGCGGGTGGTATTAACTATGGCTACACCTTC. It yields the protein CASTMAGGINYGYTF.

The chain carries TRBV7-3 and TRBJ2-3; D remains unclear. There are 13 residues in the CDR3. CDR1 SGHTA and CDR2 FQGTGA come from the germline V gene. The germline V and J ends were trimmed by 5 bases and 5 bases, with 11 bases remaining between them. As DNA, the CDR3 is TGTGCCAGCAGCCCGACCAGAGGAGATACGCAGTATTTT. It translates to CASSPTRGDTQYF.

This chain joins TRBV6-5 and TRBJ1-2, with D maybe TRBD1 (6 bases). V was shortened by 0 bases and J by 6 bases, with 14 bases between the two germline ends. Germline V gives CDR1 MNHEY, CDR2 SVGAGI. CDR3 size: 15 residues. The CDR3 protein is CASSYSYRASDGYTF. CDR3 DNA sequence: TGTGCCAGCAGTTACTCCTACAGGGCCAGCGATGGCTACACCTTC.

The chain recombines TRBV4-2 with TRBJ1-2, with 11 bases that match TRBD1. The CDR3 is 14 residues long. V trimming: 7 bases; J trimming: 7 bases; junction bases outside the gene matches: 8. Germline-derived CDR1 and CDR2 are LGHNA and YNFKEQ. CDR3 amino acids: CASTIEGQGGGYTF. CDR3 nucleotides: TGTGCCAGCACCATTGAGGGACAGGGGGGTGGCTACACCTTC.

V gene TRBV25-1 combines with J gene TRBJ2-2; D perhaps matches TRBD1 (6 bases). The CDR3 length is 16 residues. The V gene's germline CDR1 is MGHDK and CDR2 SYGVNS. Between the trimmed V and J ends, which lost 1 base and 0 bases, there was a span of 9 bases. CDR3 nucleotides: TGTGCCAGCAGTGAATTGGACAGCACGAACACCGGGGAGCTGTTTTTT. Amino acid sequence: CASSELDSTNTGELFF. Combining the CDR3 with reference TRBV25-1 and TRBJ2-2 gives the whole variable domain EADIYQTPRYLVIGTGKKITLECSQTMGHDKMYWYQQDPGMELHLIHYSYGVNSTEKGDLSSESTVSRIRTEHFPLTLESARPSHTSQYLCASSELDSTNTGELFFGEGSRLTVL.

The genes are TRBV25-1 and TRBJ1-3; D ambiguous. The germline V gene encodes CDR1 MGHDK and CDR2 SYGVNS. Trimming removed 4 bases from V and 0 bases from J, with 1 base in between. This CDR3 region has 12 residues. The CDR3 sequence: CASSASGNTIYF. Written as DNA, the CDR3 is TGTGCCAGCAGTGCCTCTGGAAACACCATATATTTT.

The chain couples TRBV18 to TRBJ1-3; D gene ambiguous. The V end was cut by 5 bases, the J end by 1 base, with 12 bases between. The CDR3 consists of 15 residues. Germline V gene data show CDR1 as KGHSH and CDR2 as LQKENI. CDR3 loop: CASSESPRSGNTIYF. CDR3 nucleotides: TGTGCCAGCTCAGAGTCCCCAAGATCTGGAAACACCATATATTTT.

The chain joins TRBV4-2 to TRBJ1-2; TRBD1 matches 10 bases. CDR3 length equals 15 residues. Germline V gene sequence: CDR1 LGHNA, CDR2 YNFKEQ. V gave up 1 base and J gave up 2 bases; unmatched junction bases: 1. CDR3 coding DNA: TGTGCCAGCAGCCAAGCGGGACAGGGGAACTATGGCTACACCTTC. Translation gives CASSQAGQGNYGYTF.

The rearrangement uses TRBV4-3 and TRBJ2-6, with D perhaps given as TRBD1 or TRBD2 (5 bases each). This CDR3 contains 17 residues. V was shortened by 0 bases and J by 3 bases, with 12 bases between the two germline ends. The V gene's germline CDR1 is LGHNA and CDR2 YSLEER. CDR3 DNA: TGCGCCAGCAGCCAAGATTCAGGGAGCTTTGGGGCCAACGTCCTGACTTTC. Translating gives CASSQDSGSFGANVLTF.

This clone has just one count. The CDR3 DNA sequence: TGCGCCAGCGGGGGTCGGGATACGCAGTATTTT. Its translation: CASGGRDTQYF. The J gene is TRBJ2-3, the V gene TRBV5-1; D tentatively fits TRBD1 or TRBD2 (5 bases each). Germline lookup yields CDR1 SGHRS and CDR2 YFSETQ. This CDR3 has 11 amino acids. Trimming pared 7 bases from V and 6 bases from J, leaving 9 bases between.

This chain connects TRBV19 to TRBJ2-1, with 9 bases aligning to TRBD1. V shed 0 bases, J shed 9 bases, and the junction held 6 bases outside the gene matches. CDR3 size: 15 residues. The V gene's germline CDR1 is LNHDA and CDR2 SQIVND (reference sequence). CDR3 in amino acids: CASSIEGQGLGEQFF. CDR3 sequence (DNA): TGTGCCAGTAGTATAGAGGGACAGGGTTTAGGTGAGCAGTTCTTC. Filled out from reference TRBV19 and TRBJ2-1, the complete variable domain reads DGGITQSPKYLFRKEGQNVTLSCEQNLNHDAMYWYRQDPGQGLRLIYYSQIVNDFQKGDIAEGYSVSREKKESFPLTVTSAQKNPTAFYLCASSIEGQGLGEQFFGPGTRLTVL.